One sample yielded the 21 T cell receptor beta chains listed below, sequenced in a study of blood T cell repertoires in COVID-19. The data were produced by immunoSEQ multiplex PCR, yet TCRdb's version contains in-frame clones alone and is incomplete. Of 60,000 to 80,000 clones in the sample, 80% to 90% were seen once. The sequenced material came from peripheral blood. The origin of the receptors is a human donor in a cohort sampled during active COVID-19.

This clone appeared once. The chain links TRBV10-3 to TRBJ1-2, with D perhaps matching TRBD1 (6 bases). With 4 bases removed from V and 1 base from J, the gap between germline ends came to 13 bases. CDR1 and CDR2 (germline): ENHRY, SYGVKD. The CDR3 runs 15 residues. For the CDR3, the DNA is TGTGCCATCAGTGTTGACAGGCGACTTAACTATGGCTACACCTTC. Translating gives CAISVDRRLNYGYTF.

DNA for the CDR3: TGTGCCAGCAGTTTGGGCGGGACTAGCGGTTACAGTAAGCAGTTCTTC. Translating gives CASSLGGTSGYSKQFF. This chain connects TRBV28 to TRBJ2-1; 11 bases fit TRBD2. The CDR3 extends over 16 amino acids. Germline V lookup: CDR1 MDHEN, CDR2 SYDVKM. Trimming at V came to 3 bases and at J to 11 bases, leaving 12 bases not matched to a gene.

CDR3 DNA sequence: TGTGCCAGCAGCTTATGGACAGGGGATGCCACAGATACGCAGTATTTT. Translated, it gives CASSLWTGDATDTQYF. The J gene is TRBJ2-3, the V gene TRBV7-6, with 9 bases that match TRBD1. The CDR3 has 16 amino acids. The germline gives CDR1 SGHVS, CDR2 FNYEAQ. V lost 2 bases to trimming and J lost 2 bases; unmatched junction nucleotides: 5.

The rearrangement links TRBV7-2 to TRBJ2-7, with 7 nucleotides matching TRBD1. V lost 1 base, J lost 2 bases, and 5 bases stayed unmatched. The CDR3 sequence is 15 residues long. Germline CDR1 reads SGHTA; CDR2 reads FQGNSA. CDR3 sequence reads: CASSLEAGGTYEQYF. As DNA, the CDR3 is TGTGCCAGCAGCTTAGAGGCAGGGGGAACCTACGAGCAGTACTTC.

This clone has only one observation. The chain uses TRBV15 and TRBJ1-5; 7 nucleotides match TRBD1. Germline V CDR1 and CDR2: LNHNV, YYDKDF (reference sequence). This CDR3 has 16 residues. Trimming took 5 bases from V and 2 from J; bases not matched to a gene: 9. The CDR3 DNA reads TGTGCCACCAGCCGACGGGGAAGGGGGCGCAATCAGCCCCAGCATTTT. Translated: CATSRRGRGRNQPQHF.

The rearrangement joins TRBV27 to TRBJ2-7, with 13 bases lining up with TRBD2. J lost 1 base, V lost 5 bases, and 2 bases had no gene match. The CDR3 loop spans 15 amino acids. From germline, CDR1 is MNHEY and CDR2 SMNVEV (reference sequence). In DNA, the CDR3 is TGTGCCAGCAGTCGACTAGCGGGGGGATCCTACGAGCAGTACTTC. This sequence encodes CASSRLAGGSYEQYF.

The chain has TRBV7-2 and TRBJ2-1, with 8 bases identical to TRBD2. This CDR3 has 16 residues. Germline CDR1 is SGHTA and CDR2 is FQGNSA. The V gene end was trimmed by 5 bases and the J gene end by 3 bases; junction bases not matched to a gene: 9. For the CDR3, the DNA is TGTGCCAGCAGCCCTGAACTCGGGAGGGGCTACAATGAGCAGTTCTTC. It specifies CASSPELGRGYNEQFF.

The V call is TRBV28, the J call TRBJ2-5, with 12 bases matching TRBD1. The CDR3 is 15 amino acids. Germline V lookup: CDR1 MDHEN, CDR2 SYDVKM. V dropped 5 bases and J dropped 6; count of bases not matched to a gene: 7. The CDR3 protein is CASSPGTGGMKTQYF. The CDR3 region has the DNA TGTGCCAGCAGTCCCGGGACAGGGGGCATGAAGACCCAGTACTTC.

This sequence joins TRBV6-5 and TRBJ1-1; D possibly corresponds to TRBD1 (5 bases). The CDR3 extends over 15 amino acids. The germline V and J ends were trimmed by 0 bases and 4 bases, with 12 bases remaining between them. CDR1 and CDR2 from the germline V gene are MNHEY and SVGAGI. The CDR3 region is CASSYSSQGSTEAFF. The CDR3 coding sequence is TGTGCCAGCAGTTACTCCTCGCAGGGAAGCACTGAAGCTTTCTTT.

CDR3 amino acids: CASSNRQAGQPQHF. DNA of the CDR3: TGTGCCAGCTCAAATAGGCAGGCCGGTCAGCCCCAGCATTTT. The chain couples TRBV18 to TRBJ1-5, with D unresolved. The CDR3 has 14 amino acids. With 5 bases removed from V and 6 bases from J, the gap between germline ends came to 14 bases. Germline CDR1 KGHSH, CDR2 LQKENI.

This clone was observed once. This chain uses TRBV6-8 with TRBJ1-2; the D gene is possibly TRBD1 (5 bases). This CDR3 is built from 14 residues. The V end lost 4 bases, the J end lost 0 bases, and 9 bases lay between the germline ends. CDR1 and CDR2 (germline): MNHGY, SAAAGT. The CDR3 nucleotides are TGTGCCAGCAGTTTCGGACAAACTAACTATGGCTACACCTTC. Its translation: CASSFGQTNYGYTF.

J is TRBJ1-2 and V is TRBV19; 9 bases align to TRBD1. Looked up from germline, CDR1 is LNHDA and CDR2 is SQIVND (reference sequence). With 3 bases clipped from V and 8 bases from J, the junction kept 10 bases outside the gene matches. The CDR3 runs to 15 residues. CDR3 DNA sequence: TGTGCCAGTAGTATCTCGGGACAGGGACCCGGGGGCTACACCTTC. This gives the protein CASSISGQGPGGYTF.

CDR3 sequence: CASRKGQTHGYTF. Here the CDR3 DNA reads TGTGCCAGCCGGAAGGGACAGACCCATGGCTACACCTTC. The chain links TRBV25-1 to TRBJ1-2; 7 bases line up with TRBD1. Trimming removed 8 bases from V and 6 bases from J; junction bases left unmatched: 9. Germline lookup yields CDR1 MGHDK and CDR2 SYGVNS. The length of the CDR3 is 13 residues.

CDR3 sequence: CASSGGSSYNEQFF. The DNA of the CDR3 is TGCGCCAGCAGTGGTGGGAGCTCCTACAATGAGCAGTTCTTC. The chain joins TRBV10-1 to TRBJ2-1; maybe TRBD2 (5 bases). The CDR3 is 14 amino acids. The germline gives CDR1 WNHNN, CDR2 SYGVQD (reference sequence). Trimming removed 4 bases from V and 0 bases from J, with 7 bases in between.

The chain employs TRBV4-3 and TRBJ2-1; a weak D match, TRBD2 (5 bases). CDR1 and CDR2 from the germline V gene are LGHNA and YSLEER. The germline V and J ends were trimmed by 2 bases and 0 bases, with 8 bases remaining between them. The CDR3 loop spans 15 amino acids. CDR3 nucleotides: TGCGCCAGCAGCCAAACCGGGGACTCCTACAATGAGCAGTTCTTC. Its protein is CASSQTGDSYNEQFF.

CDR3 amino acids: CASSLGTGHLQQYF. The CDR3 coding sequence is TGTGCCAGCAGCTTAGGGACAGGGCACCTCCAGCAGTACTTC. The chain recombines TRBV5-4 with TRBJ2-7; 9 nucleotides line up with TRBD1. The CDR3 length is 14 residues. The germline V gene has CDR1 SGHNT and CDR2 YYREEE (reference sequence). The V gene end was trimmed by 2 bases and the J gene end by 8 bases; junction bases not matched to a gene: 8.

The rearrangement links TRBV12-2 to TRBJ2-5; the tabulated D call, TRBD2, remains unverified against the DNA. TRBV12-2 is a pseudogene locus. This CDR3 region has 20 residues. Here the CDR3 DNA reads TGTGCAAGTCGCTTAGGGGGGGCTAGCGGGAGGTCCGCCAGCCAAGAGACCCAGTACTTC. This sequence encodes CASRLGGASGRSASQETQYF.

The chain joins TRBV19 to TRBJ1-4, with a possible D match to TRBD1 (6 bases). The V and J ends lost 4 bases and 0 bases respectively, with 9 bases between them. The CDR3 is 15 amino acids. The germline V gene has CDR1 LNHDA and CDR2 SQIVND (reference sequence). CDR3 coding DNA: TGTGCCAGTAGTAGAACAGGGTCAACTAATGAAAAACTGTTTTTT. Residues: CASSRTGSTNEKLFF.

The chain has TRBV18 and TRBJ2-7; no definite D call. The V end was cut by 3 bases, the J end by 9 bases, with 18 bases between. The CDR3 loop spans 14 amino acids. Germline lookup yields CDR1 KGHSH and CDR2 LQKENI. The CDR3 nucleotides read TGTGCCAGCTCACCGCCCGAACAGCCACCCAGGCAGTACTTC. As protein: CASSPPEQPPRQYF.

The chain carries TRBV19 and TRBJ1-1; no clear D gene. Per the germline V gene, CDR1 is LNHDA and CDR2 is SQIVND (reference sequence). The ends were cut back, 1 base at V and 5 bases at J, with 17 bases in the middle. The CDR3 totals 16 residues. CDR3 DNA sequence: TGTGCCAGTAGTATAGGTGTTGGAGGGTTAAGGACTGAAGCTTTCTTT. This codes for CASSIGVGGLRTEAFF.

The chain uses TRBV7-8 and TRBJ2-1, with a possible D match to TRBD2 (6 bases). The V end lost 0 bases, the J end lost 0 bases, and 9 bases lay between the germline ends. Germline loops: CDR1 SGHVS, CDR2 FQNEAQ. This CDR3 region has 16 residues. The CDR3 loop reads CASSLALSGSYNEQFF. The CDR3 DNA sequence: TGTGCCAGCAGCTTAGCGCTTAGCGGCTCCTACAATGAGCAGTTCTTC.